Following are 7 T cell receptor beta chains from one sample sequenced in a study of CD8+ T cells in alopecia areata. The treatment was: oral pan-JAK inhibitor, 5-10 mg twice daily. Following RNA extraction, reverse transcription yielded cDNA that acted as the sequencing template. The table came from immunoSEQ multiplex PCR; TCRdb's copy has only in-frame clones and leaves some out. The sample holds fewer than 200,000 clones, about 61% seen once. Sequenced here: CD4+ T cells sorted from blood, sampled around week 55, from a patient treated with tofacitinib. These receptor sequences come from a human donor with alopecia areata.

This clone was counted a few times. Here the CDR3 reads CAISTGNQPQHF. The CDR3 region has the DNA TGTGCCATCAGTACAGGGAATCAGCCCCAGCATTTT. The V gene is TRBV10-3, the J gene TRBJ1-5, with D perhaps matching TRBD1 (6 bases). CDR1 is ENHRY and CDR2 is SYGVKD in the germline V gene. CDR3 size: 12 residues. Trimming took off 5 bases at V and 4 bases at J, with 6 bases between the two ends.

The rearrangement joins TRBV6-4 to TRBJ1-2, with 10 bases that match TRBD1. This CDR3 contains 17 residues. Germline loops: CDR1 MRHNA, CDR2 SNTAGT. The ends lost 6 bases at V and 3 bases at J; junction bases unmatched: 13. The CDR3 loop reads CASSHPLDRGSDYGYTF. The CDR3 DNA is TGTGCCAGCAGCCACCCATTGGACAGGGGGTCGGACTATGGCTACACCTTC.

This clone was counted between two and nine times. The chain is built from TRBV23-1 and TRBJ2-1; D remains ambiguous. TRBV23-1 is placed among ORFs of uncertain function. V gave up 9 bases and J gave up 9 bases, with 12 bases separating them. The CDR3 runs 11 residues. The CDR3 DNA sequence: TGCGCCAGGAGCCCAAGACTTGAGCAGTTCTTC. This translates into CARSPRLEQFF.

As DNA, the CDR3 is TGCAGCGTTGCCCAAAGAACAGGGCCCACAGATACGCAGTATTTT. Translated, it gives CSVAQRTGPTDTQYF. The chain carries TRBV29-1 and TRBJ2-3, with a weak D call TRBD1 (6 bases). With 4 bases removed from V and 2 bases from J, the gap between germline ends came to 16 bases. The CDR3 extends over 15 amino acids. Germline V gives CDR1 SQVTM, CDR2 ANQGSEA.

The rearrangement joins TRBV7-9 to TRBJ1-2; the D is unclear. Germline V gene lookup returns CDR1 SEHNR and CDR2 FQNEAQ (reference sequence). The CDR3 consists of 12 residues. V lost 4 bases and J 8 bases, leaving 11 bases between the germline ends. CDR3 bases: TGTGCCAGCAGCTCGGACGTTGGGGGCTACACCTTC. As protein: CASSSDVGGYTF.

The CDR3, as DNA: TGCGCCAGCAGCCAAGACATGTGGGGTAACCTCTATGGCTACACCTTC. It specifies CASSQDMWGNLYGYTF. The genes are TRBV4-1 and TRBJ1-2; no definite D call. Germline V gives CDR1 MGHRA, CDR2 YSYEKL. V dropped 0 bases and J dropped 4 bases, with 15 bases sitting between them. The CDR3 is 16 residues long.

This clone came up a few times. The gene calls are TRBV23-1 and TRBJ2-3, with TRBD2 identical over 9 bases. TRBV23-1 is an open reading frame, and its role is uncertain. The trim removed 0 bases at V and 2 bases at J, leaving 3 bases unmatched. CDR3 length: 16 residues. This CDR3 is CASSQSGTSPTDTQYF. The CDR3 DNA sequence: TGCGCCAGCAGTCAATCTGGGACTAGCCCCACAGATACGCAGTATTTT.